One T cell receptor beta chain is described in this entry. Method: immunoSEQ multiplex PCR; TCRdb's copy keeps in-frame clones and lacks some. The profile shows approximately 300,000 clones, around 89% of them singletons. The source of the sample is a study of blood T cell repertoires in COVID-19. This CDR3 has 14 amino acids. J gave up 10 bases and V 0 bases, and 9 bases lay outside the gene matches. The germline V gene has CDR1 SGHRS and CDR2 YFSETQ. The specimen was PBMCs or T cells enriched from blood (not recorded which). V gene TRBV5-1 combines with J gene TRBJ1-2; 7 bases fit TRBD1. This sequence was found in a woman in her late teens or twenties with acute COVID-19. This CDR3 is CASSLDRTGLDYTF. The CDR3 DNA sequence: TGCGCCAGCAGCTTGGATCGGACAGGCCTCGACTACACCTTC.